These T cell receptor beta chains were read from a single sample in a study of neurological immune-mediated disorders. TCRdb recomputed calls from the 5' RACE reads with MiXCR, one row per CDR3 protein. The table lists about 52,000 distinct CDR3 sequences, more than 3% of them singletons, with approximately 1.5% in the top ten. Input material: PBMCs. These receptors all stem from a man aged 25-40 years with multiple sclerosis. The CDR3 runs from the conserved cysteine through the conserved F or W. D genes are given only for firm matches. Where a row states a size, it is once, few, many or the class of an expanded clone; other rows omit it.

J gene	D gene	V gene	clone size	CDR3 protein	CDR3 DNA
TRBJ2-1	-	TRBV3-1	many	CASSQEGGTYYNEQFF	TGTGCCAGCAGCCAAGAAGGGGGGACATACTACAATGAGCAGTTCTTC
TRBJ2-7	TRBD1	TRBV5-1	many	CASSGGDRGNYEQYF	TGCGCCAGCAGCGGGGGGGACAGGGGAAACTACGAGCAGTACTTC
TRBJ2-7	-	TRBV5-1	many	CASSLAGDRYEQYF	TGCGCCAGCAGCTTGGCCGGAGACAGATACGAGCAGTACTTC
TRBJ2-7	TRBD2	TRBV20-1	many	CSAGLAGSYEQYF	TGCAGTGCCGGACTAGCGGGCTCCTACGAGCAGTACTTC
TRBJ2-1	-	TRBV29-1	many	CSVLPPGNEQFF	TGCAGCGTGTTACCTCCTGGCAATGAGCAGTTCTTC
TRBJ1-4	TRBD1	TRBV20-1	many	CSASGTEGIRNEKLFF	TGCAGTGCTAGCGGGACAGAGGGGATCCGCAATGAAAAACTGTTTTTT
TRBJ2-1	TRBD1	TRBV5-1	many	CASSLETGLSSYNEQFF	TGCGCCAGCAGCTTGGAGACAGGGTTAAGCTCCTACAATGAGCAGTTCTTC
TRBJ2-7	TRBD2	TRBV20-1	many	CSASGTSGGPPYEQYF	TGCAGTGCTAGCGGGACTAGCGGGGGGCCACCCTACGAGCAGTACTTC
TRBJ1-1	-	TRBV7-9	many	CASSPGMRTEAFF	TGTGCCAGCAGCCCGGGGATGAGAACTGAAGCTTTCTTT
TRBJ1-2	-	TRBV10-3	many	CAISDESVNYGYTF	TGTGCCATCAGTGATGAGTCTGTTAACTATGGCTACACCTTC
TRBJ1-2	-	TRBV5-5	many	CASSLPPRTDYGYTF	TGTGCCAGCAGCTTGCCCCCCAGGACGGACTATGGCTACACCTTC
TRBJ1-2	TRBD1	TRBV9	many	CASSPNPQGLNYGYTF	TGTGCCAGCAGCCCAAACCCACAGGGGCTAAACTATGGCTACACCTTC
TRBJ1-4	-	TRBV6-5	-	CASSFSKVRVIPEKLFF	TGTGCCAGCAGTTTCTCTAAAGTCCGGGTGATTCCTGAAAAACTGTTTTTT
TRBJ1-2	-	TRBV9	many	CASSADSSGYTF	TGTGCCAGCAGCGCCGACAGTAGCGGCTACACCTTC
TRBJ2-1	-	TRBV10-3	many	CAISEGEKSYNEQFF	TGTGCCATCAGTGAGGGGGAAAAGTCCTACAATGAGCAGTTCTTC
TRBJ2-7	-	TRBV7-9	many	CASSRQRAYEQYF	TGTGCCAGCAGCCGACAGCGAGCCTACGAGCAGTACTTC
TRBJ1-5	-	TRBV12-3/TRBV12-4	many	CASSPMNSNQPQHF	TGTGCCAGCAGCCCCATGAATAGCAATCAGCCCCAGCATTTT
TRBJ1-2	-	TRBV20-1	many	CSAPRGKGGGYGYTF	TGCAGTGCTCCAAGGGGGAAGGGTGGAGGCTATGGCTACACCTTC
TRBJ2-1	-	TRBV7-9	many	CASSTTSSWQIDNEQFF	TGTGCCAGCAGCACGACATCCAGCTGGCAAATCGACAATGAGCAGTTCTTC
TRBJ2-7	TRBD1	TRBV5-1	many	CASSLEGTDPYEQYF	TGCGCCAGCAGCTTGGAAGGGACAGACCCCTACGAGCAGTACTTC
TRBJ1-6	-	TRBV7-9	many	CASSPGSSYNSPLHF	TGTGCCAGCAGCCCCGGCAGCTCCTATAATTCACCCCTCCACTTT
TRBJ2-5	-	TRBV27	many	CASSFFVGEAETQYF	TGTGCCAGCAGTTTCTTCGTGGGAGAGGCAGAGACCCAGTACTTC
TRBJ1-5	-	TRBV6-2/TRBV6-3	many	CASRTQLYSNQPQHF	TGTGCCAGCCGTACTCAACTGTATAGCAATCAGCCCCAGCATTTT
TRBJ2-4	-	TRBV5-1	many	CASSADPTKNIQYF	TGCGCCAGCAGCGCCGATCCAACCAAAAACATTCAGTACTTC
TRBJ1-2	-	TRBV7-9	many	CASSSLDLPQGYGYTF	TGTGCCAGCAGCTCATTAGACTTACCCCAAGGCTATGGCTACACCTTC
TRBJ1-4	-	TRBV3-1	many	CASSQVFAGANEKLFF	TGTGCCAGCAGCCAAGTTTTTGCGGGGGCTAATGAAAAACTGTTTTTT
TRBJ1-1	-	TRBV5-1	medium-sized	CASSTGQPNTEAFF	TGCGCCAGCAGCACCGGACAGCCAAACACTGAAGCTTTCTTT
TRBJ1-5	-	TRBV4-1	many	CASSQPAMVQPQHF	TGCGCCAGCAGCCAACCCGCGATGGTCCAGCCCCAGCATTTT
TRBJ2-7	-	TRBV4-1	many	CASSQVLKGLAYEQYF	TGCGCCAGCAGCCAAGTACTGAAGGGACTGGCCTACGAGCAGTACTTC
TRBJ2-3	-	TRBV20-1	many	CSAPLGADTQYF	TGCAGTGCTCCCCTAGGGGCGGATACGCAGTATTTT
TRBJ1-3	TRBD1	TRBV3-1	many	CASSPRDRGNTIYF	TGTGCCAGCAGCCCACGGGACAGGGGTAACACCATATATTTT